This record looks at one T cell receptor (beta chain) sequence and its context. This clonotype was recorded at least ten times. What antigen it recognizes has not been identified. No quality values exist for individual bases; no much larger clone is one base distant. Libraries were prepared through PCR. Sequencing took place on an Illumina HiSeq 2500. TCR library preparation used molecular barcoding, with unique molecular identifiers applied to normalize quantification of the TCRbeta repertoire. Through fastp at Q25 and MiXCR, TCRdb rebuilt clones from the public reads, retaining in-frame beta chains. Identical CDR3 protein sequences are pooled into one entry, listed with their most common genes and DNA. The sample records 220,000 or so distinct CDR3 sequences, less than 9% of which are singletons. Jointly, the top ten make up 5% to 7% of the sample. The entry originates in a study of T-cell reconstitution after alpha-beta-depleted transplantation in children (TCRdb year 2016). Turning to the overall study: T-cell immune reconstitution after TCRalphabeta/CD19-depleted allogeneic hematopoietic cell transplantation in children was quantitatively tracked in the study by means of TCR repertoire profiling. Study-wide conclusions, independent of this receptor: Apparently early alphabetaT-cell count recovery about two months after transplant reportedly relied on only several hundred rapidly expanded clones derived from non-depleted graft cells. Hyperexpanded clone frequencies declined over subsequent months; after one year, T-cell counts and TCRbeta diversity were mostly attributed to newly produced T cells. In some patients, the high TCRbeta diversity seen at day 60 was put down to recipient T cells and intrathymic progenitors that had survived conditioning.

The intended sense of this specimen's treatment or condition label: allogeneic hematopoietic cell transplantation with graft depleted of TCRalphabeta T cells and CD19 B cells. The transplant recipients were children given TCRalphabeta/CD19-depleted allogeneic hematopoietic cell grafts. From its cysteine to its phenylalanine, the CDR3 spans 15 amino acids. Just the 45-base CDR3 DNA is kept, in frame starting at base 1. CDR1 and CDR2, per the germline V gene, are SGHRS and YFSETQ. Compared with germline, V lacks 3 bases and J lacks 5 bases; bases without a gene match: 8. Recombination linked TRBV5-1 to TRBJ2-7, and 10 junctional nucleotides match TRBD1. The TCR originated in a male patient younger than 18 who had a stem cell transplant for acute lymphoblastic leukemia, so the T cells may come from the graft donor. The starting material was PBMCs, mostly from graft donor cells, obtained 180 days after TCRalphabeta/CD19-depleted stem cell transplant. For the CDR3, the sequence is CASSSGGQGWNEQYF. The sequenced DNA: TGCGCCAGCAGCTCGGGGGGACAGGGGTGGAACGAGCAGTACTTC.